Following are 21 T cell receptor beta chains from one sample sequenced in a study of cytomegalovirus exposure and HLA in healthy donors. 60 Vbeta and 13 Jbeta primers were used in PCR. Method: immunoSEQ multiplex PCR; TCRdb's copy keeps in-frame clones and lacks some. The table has fewer than 200,000 clones, 70% to 80% seen once; the top ten hold approximately 2.5%. Material: PBMCs. These receptor sequences come from a man between 60 and 70 years old in good health and CMV-seronegative.

Only a few counts were recorded for this clone. The gene calls are TRBV7-9 and TRBJ2-7; 9 bases line up with TRBD1. Germline V gene lookup returns CDR1 SEHNR and CDR2 FQNEAQ (reference sequence). This CDR3 spans 16 amino acids. V trimming: 0 bases; J trimming: 2 bases; junction bases outside the gene matches: 5. The CDR3 nucleotides read TGTGCCAGCAGCTTAGCGACAGGGGGTGATACCTACGAGCAGTACTTC. Translating gives CASSLATGGDTYEQYF.

This chain joins TRBV9 and TRBJ2-1, with 13 positions matching TRBD2. The CDR3 has 15 residues. Per germline, CDR1 SGDLS and CDR2 YYNGEE. The trim removed 5 bases at V and 7 bases at J, leaving 6 bases unmatched. The DNA for the CDR3 is TGTGCCAGCAGTGGGAGGACTAGCGGGAGTAATGAGCAGTTCTTC. Its protein is CASSGRTSGSNEQFF.

The chain carries TRBV7-3 and TRBJ2-1, with 8 bases identical to TRBD2. The CDR3 extends over 15 amino acids. CDR1 is SGHTA, CDR2 FQGTGA, per germline. Unmatched junction bases numbered 1, after V lost 3 bases and J lost 0 bases. CDR3 nucleotides: TGTGCCAGCAGCTTCGCGGGAGGCTCCTACAATGAGCAGTTCTTC. It codes for CASSFAGGSYNEQFF. Drawing the rest from reference TRBV7-3 and TRBJ2-1, the complete variable domain is GAGVSQTPSNKVTEKGKYVELRCDPISGHTALYWYRQSLGQGPEFLIYFQGTGAADDSGLPNDRFFAVRPEGSVSTLKIQRTERGDSAVYLCASSFAGGSYNEQFFGPGTRLTVL.

This chain connects TRBV9 to TRBJ2-3; D perhaps matches TRBD2 (7 bases). CDR1 is SGDLS and CDR2 is YYNGEE in the germline V gene. There are 20 residues in the CDR3. Trimming pared 2 bases from V and 2 bases from J, leaving 27 bases between. The CDR3 region has the DNA TGTGCCAGCAGCGTGACCCTGGGGGCGGGGGCCCGACCCTACACAGATACGCAGTATTTT. Translated, it gives CASSVTLGAGARPYTDTQYF.

The CDR3 reads CASRTGTEYEQYF. DNA for the CDR3: TGTGCCAGCAGAACCGGGACAGAATACGAGCAGTACTTC. This chain links TRBV7-9 with TRBJ2-7, with TRBD1 matching 7 bases. There are 13 residues in the CDR3. Germline V CDR1 and CDR2: SEHNR, FQNEAQ (reference sequence). Trimming took 6 bases from V and 4 from J; bases not matched to a gene: 6. Based on the CDR3 plus reference TRBV7-9 and TRBJ2-7, the full variable domain is DTGVSQNPRHKITKRGQNVTFRCDPISEHNRLYWYRQTLGQGPEFLTYFQNEAQLEKSRLLSDRFSAERPKGSFSTLEIQRTEQGDSAMYLCASRTGTEYEQYFGPGTRLTVT.

This clone occurred a few times. CDR3 protein: CASSLRLAEYTGELFF. The CDR3 nucleotides are TGTGCCAGCAGCTTAAGGCTAGCGGAGTACACCGGGGAGCTGTTTTTT. This rearrangement joins TRBV7-8 to TRBJ2-2; 7 nucleotides line up with TRBD2. With V trimmed by 2 bases and J by 3 bases, 6 bases remained unmatched. This CDR3 spans 16 amino acids. In germline, CDR1 is SGHVS, CDR2 FQNEAQ.

The rearrangement uses TRBV9 and TRBJ1-2; tentative D call: TRBD1 (5 bases). The germline V and J ends were trimmed by 0 bases and 4 bases, with 19 bases remaining between them. Germline V lookup: CDR1 SGDLS, CDR2 YYNGEE. This CDR3 region has 17 residues. CDR3 in DNA: TGTGCCAGCAGCGTAGAAGCCGGATCCAGGGCCCCCTATGGCTACACCTTC. Protein sequence: CASSVEAGSRAPYGYTF.

The chain has TRBV6-1 and TRBJ1-5; D unclear. Trimming shortened V by 7 bases and J by 7 bases, and 17 bases separated the two germline ends. From germline, CDR1 is MNHNS and CDR2 SASEGT. CDR3 length: 14 residues. CDR3 in amino acids: CASTQSGIRQPQHF. The DNA for the CDR3 is TGTGCCAGCACCCAAAGTGGCATCAGGCAGCCCCAGCATTTT.

This clone was recorded only once. The chain is built from TRBV2 and TRBJ2-2, with D possibly being TRBD1 (5 bases). V was cut by 8 bases and J by 6 bases, with 10 bases left in between. CDR3 length equals 12 residues. Germline-derived CDR1 and CDR2 are SNHLY and FYNNEI. CDR3 loop: CASCQGAGELFF. The CDR3 DNA reads as TGTGCCAGCTGCCAGGGCGCCGGGGAGCTGTTTTTT.

V gene TRBV5-1 combines with J gene TRBJ2-5; 9 positions match TRBD1. V lost 4 bases, J lost 2 bases, and 6 bases stayed unmatched. This CDR3 has 15 amino acids. Germline loops: CDR1 SGHRS, CDR2 YFSETQ. The CDR3 here is CASSIYRGRQETQYF. The CDR3 DNA reads TGCGCCAGCAGCATCTACAGGGGGCGGCAAGAGACCCAGTACTTC. The full variable domain, in which reference TRBV5-1 and TRBJ2-5 provide the parts outside the CDR3, is KAGVTQTPRYLIKTRGQQVTLSCSPISGHRSVSWYQQTPGQGLQFLFEYFSETQRNKGNFPGRFSGRQFSNSRSEMNVSTLELGDSALYLCASSIYRGRQETQYFGPGTRLLVL.

The gene calls are TRBV2 and TRBJ2-3; possibly TRBD1 for D (5 bases). The V and J ends lost 6 bases and 0 bases respectively, with 10 bases between them. The germline gives CDR1 SNHLY, CDR2 FYNNEI. CDR3 length: 14 amino acids. CDR3 sequence (DNA): TGTGCCAGCAGAGGGGAATTTAGCACAGATACGCAGTATTTT. Its protein product is CASRGEFSTDTQYF. The entire variable domain, with the rest obtained from reference TRBV2 and TRBJ2-3, is as follows: EPEVTQTPSHQVTQMGQEVILRCVPISNHLYFYWYRQILGQKVEFLVSFYNNEISEKSEIFDDQFSVERPDGSNFTLKIRSTKLEDSAMYFCASRGEFSTDTQYFGPGTRLTVL.

In its sample, this clone was seen a few times. DNA of the CDR3: TGTGCCAGCAGCGGTCAGGGGGCGAACACTGAAGCTTTCTTT. Its protein is CASSGQGANTEAFF. The chain is built from TRBV21-1 and TRBJ1-1; the listed D gene, TRBD1, was not tested against the DNA. TRBV21-1 is assigned pseudogene status. CDR3 length equals 14 residues.

This clone was seen a single time. The CDR3 sequence: CASSYSSPTEAFF. CDR3 nucleotides: TGTGCCAGCAGTTACTCAAGCCCCACTGAAGCTTTCTTT. This chain connects TRBV6-5 to TRBJ1-1, with D unresolved. CDR1 is MNHEY and CDR2 is SVGAGI in the germline V gene. Between the trimmed V and J ends, which lost 0 bases and 4 bases, there was a span of 6 bases. The CDR3 is 13 residues long.

This clone was seen only a few times. The V call is TRBV15, the J call TRBJ2-1; D is uncertain. Germline CDR1 LNHNV, CDR2 YYDKDF (reference sequence). The CDR3 covers 17 residues. V shed 2 bases and J shed 0 bases, with 14 bases lying between them. CDR3 loop: CATSRLGTPHSYNEQFF. The DNA of the CDR3 is TGTGCCACCAGCAGACTAGGAACACCCCACTCCTACAATGAGCAGTTCTTC.

CDR3 DNA: TGTGCCAGCAGCTTGCCAGGCCCGAACACCGGGGAGCTGTTTTTT. Translation gives CASSLPGPNTGELFF. V usage is TRBV13 and J usage is TRBJ2-2; D is uncertain. Germline CDR1 reads PRHDT; CDR2 reads FYEKMQ (reference sequence). The V end lost 3 bases, the J end lost 0 bases, and 8 bases lay between the germline ends. CDR3 length equals 15 residues.

J is TRBJ1-2 and V is TRBV19; TRBD1 might be the D (5 bases). Trimming shortened V by 1 base and J by 2 bases, and 11 bases separated the two germline ends. CDR1 and CDR2 from the germline V gene are LNHDA and SQIVND (reference sequence). The CDR3 contains 15 residues. Here the CDR3 reads CASSIGQIQNYGYTF. DNA for the CDR3: TGTGCCAGTAGTATAGGACAGATCCAGAACTATGGCTACACCTTC.

The rearrangement joins TRBV10-3 to TRBJ2-7; TRBD1 might be the D (5 bases). Deletions cut 4 bases from V and 2 bases from J, with 6 bases between. The CDR3 sequence is 12 residues long. The germline V gene has CDR1 ENHRY and CDR2 SYGVKD. This CDR3 is CAISVQAYEQYF. In DNA form, the CDR3 reads TGTGCCATCAGTGTACAGGCCTACGAGCAGTACTTC.

The CDR3 DNA reads as TGTGCCAGCAGCTTGGGGGGTTCGAACACCGGGGAGCTGTTTTTT. Its translation is CASSLGGSNTGELFF. The chain recombines TRBV7-3 with TRBJ2-2; D perhaps matches TRBD2 (6 bases). Germline V lookup: CDR1 SGHTA, CDR2 FQGTGA. V lost 3 bases and J 0 bases, leaving 8 bases between the germline ends. CDR3 length equals 15 residues.

The chain combines TRBV28 with TRBJ1-5, with 9 bases aligning to TRBD1. J was trimmed by 3 bases and V by 5 bases; bases with no gene match: 11. The length of the CDR3 is 17 residues. Germline V gene sequence: CDR1 MDHEN, CDR2 SYDVKM. In DNA, the CDR3 is TGTGCCAGCAGTCCGATACAGGGGGCGATTCTCAATCAGCCCCAGCATTTT. It encodes CASSPIQGAILNQPQHF.

This clone was seen only once. The chain joins TRBV7-9 to TRBJ1-5; TRBD1 matches at 9 bases. Trimming took 3 bases from V and 6 from J; bases not matched to a gene: 12. The CDR3 covers 17 residues. Looked up from germline, CDR1 is SEHNR and CDR2 is FQNEAQ (reference sequence). DNA of the CDR3: TGTGCCAGCAGCTTGGTGACCGGGACAGGGAATTTTCAGCCCCAGCATTTT. Amino acid sequence: CASSLVTGTGNFQPQHF.

The chain employs TRBV29-1 and TRBJ1-6; 9 bases match TRBD1. CDR1 is SQVTM, CDR2 ANQGSEA, per germline. The trim removed 7 bases at V and 8 bases at J, leaving 6 bases unmatched. The length of the CDR3 is 13 residues. The CDR3 sequence is CSAQGAGDSPLHF. The CDR3 region has the DNA TGCAGCGCACAGGGGGCTGGAGATTCACCCCTCCACTTT.